Included here is one T cell receptor beta chain sequence, with context. Its antigen specificity is not known. The junction does not match germline at one end; this may be a read error. The data are from a study of CDR3 diversity in severe acne (dated by TCRdb to between 2018 and 2021). There are 14 amino acids in the CDR3, from cysteine to phenylalanine inclusive. Just CDR3 DNA is preserved here, 42 bases in frame from base 1. CDR1 is given as ENHRY and CDR2 as SYGVKD, both from the germline V gene. The method behind the library was PCR. These reads were obtained on an Illumina HiSeq 2000. In TCRdb, the public reads were trimmed at Q25 with fastp and aligned with MiXCR, with productive beta chains retained. Entries that share a CDR3 protein sequence are merged under the most common genes and DNA. This sample has some 85,000 distinct CDR3 sequences in its table, and 45% to 50% of those were observed once. Roughly 12% of the sample belongs to the ten largest clones.

The receptor comes from a male donor with severe acne vulgaris. Input material: blood. This receptor chain uses TRBV10-3 and TRBJ1-5, with TRBD1 identical over 9 junction bases. The CDR3 reads as follows: CASSDHRGHQPQHF. Read as DNA, the sequence is TGTGCCAGCAGTGATCACAGGGGGCACCAGCCCCAGCATTTT.